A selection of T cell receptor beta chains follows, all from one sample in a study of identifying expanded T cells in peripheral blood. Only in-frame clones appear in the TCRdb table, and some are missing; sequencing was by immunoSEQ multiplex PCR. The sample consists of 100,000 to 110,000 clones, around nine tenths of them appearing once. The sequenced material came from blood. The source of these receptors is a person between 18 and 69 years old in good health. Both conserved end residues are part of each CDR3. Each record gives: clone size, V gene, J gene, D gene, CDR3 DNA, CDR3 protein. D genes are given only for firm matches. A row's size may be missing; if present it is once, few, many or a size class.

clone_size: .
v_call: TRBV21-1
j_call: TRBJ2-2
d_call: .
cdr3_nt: TGTGCCAGCAGCAAAGACCCCCAAGTGAACACCGGGGAGCTGTTTTTT
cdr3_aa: CASSKDPQVNTGELFF

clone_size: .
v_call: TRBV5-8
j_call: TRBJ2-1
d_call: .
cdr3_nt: TGTGCCAGCAGCCGAAGTGAACAGGAGTTGTCCTACAATGAGCAGTTCTTC
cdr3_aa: CASSRSEQELSYNEQFF

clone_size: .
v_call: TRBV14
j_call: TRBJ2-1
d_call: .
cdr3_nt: TGTGCCAGCAGCCACGCGACTGCTAGACAGCCCCAGTTCTTC
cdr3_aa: CASSHATARQPQFF

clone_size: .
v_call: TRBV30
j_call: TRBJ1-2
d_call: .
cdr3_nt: TGTGCCTGGAGCGTGCAGGGGAGGGTCGACTATGGCTACACCTTC
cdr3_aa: CAWSVQGRVDYGYTF

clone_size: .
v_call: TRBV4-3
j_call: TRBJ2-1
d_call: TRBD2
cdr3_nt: TGCGCCAGCAGCCAAGATCTTCCTAGCGGGAGACGGAATGAGCAGTTCTTC
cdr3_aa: CASSQDLPSGRRNEQFF

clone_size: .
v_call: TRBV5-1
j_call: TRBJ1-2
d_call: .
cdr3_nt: TGCGCCAGCAGCTTGGACGGAGACTATGGCTACACCTTC
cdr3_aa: CASSLDGDYGYTF

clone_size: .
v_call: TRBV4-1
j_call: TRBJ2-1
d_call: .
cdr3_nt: TGCGCCAGCAGCCTCCGCGGAGCTGAGCAGTTCTTC
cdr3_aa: CASSLRGAEQFF

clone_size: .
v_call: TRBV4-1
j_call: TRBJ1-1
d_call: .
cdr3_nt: TGCGCCAGCAGCCAAGAGTTCGAAAGGAGCGGCACTGAAGCTTTCTTT
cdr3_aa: CASSQEFERSGTEAFF

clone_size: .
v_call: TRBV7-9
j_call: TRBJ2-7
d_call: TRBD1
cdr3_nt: TGTGCCAGCAGCCCCCTTCGACCGACACACAGGGGAGCCGTCTACGAGCAGTACTTC
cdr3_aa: CASSPLRPTHRGAVYEQYF

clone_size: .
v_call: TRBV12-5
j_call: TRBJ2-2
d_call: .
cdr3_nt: TGTGCTAGTGGTTTCCCCAGGGTGCAGATCACCGGGGAGCTGTTTTTT
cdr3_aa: CASGFPRVQITGELFF

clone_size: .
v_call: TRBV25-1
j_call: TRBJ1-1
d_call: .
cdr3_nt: TGTGCCAGCAGTGAATATTACCCCCCGCAACTTGAAGCTTTCTTT
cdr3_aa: CASSEYYPPQLEAFF

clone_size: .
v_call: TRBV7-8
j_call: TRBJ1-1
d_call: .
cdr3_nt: TGTGCCAGCAGCTTGGGAAATTCGGGTGAAGCTTTCTTT
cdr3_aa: CASSLGNSGEAFF

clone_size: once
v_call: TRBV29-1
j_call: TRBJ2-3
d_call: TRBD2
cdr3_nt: TGCAGTGCTGAGAGCGGGGGGCGGGATACGCAGTATTTT
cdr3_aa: CSAESGGRDTQYF

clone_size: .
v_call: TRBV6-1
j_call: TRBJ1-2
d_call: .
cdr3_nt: TGTGCCAGCAGTGAATCGATTTTTGGGCGGGTTTCTAACTATGGCTACACCTTC
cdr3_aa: CASSESIFGRVSNYGYTF

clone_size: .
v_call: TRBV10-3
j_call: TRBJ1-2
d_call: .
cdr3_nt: TGTGCCATCGCTCAGTCTAACTATGGCTACACCTTC
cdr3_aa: CAIAQSNYGYTF

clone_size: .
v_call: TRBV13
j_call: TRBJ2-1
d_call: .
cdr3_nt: TGTGCCAGCAGCCAACAGGGTAATGAGCAGTTCTTC
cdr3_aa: CASSQQGNEQFF

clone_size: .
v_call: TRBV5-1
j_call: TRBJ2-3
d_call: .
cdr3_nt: TGCGCCAGCAGCTTTTGGGGGGGCATCACAGATACGCAGTATTTT
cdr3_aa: CASSFWGGITDTQYF

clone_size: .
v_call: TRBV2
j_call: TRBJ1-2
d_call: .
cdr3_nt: TGTGCCAGCAGCCCCACAGGCCTCTATGGCTACACCTTC
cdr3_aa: CASSPTGLYGYTF

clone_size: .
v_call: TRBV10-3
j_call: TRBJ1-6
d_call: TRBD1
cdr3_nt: TGTGCAAATCAGGGGGACGGCTATAATTCACCCCTCCACTTT
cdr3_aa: CANQGDGYNSPLHF

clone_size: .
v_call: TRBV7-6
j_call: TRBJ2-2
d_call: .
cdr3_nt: TGTGCCAGCAGCTTAGGCCAAATCAACACCGGGGAGCTGTTTTTT
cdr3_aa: CASSLGQINTGELFF

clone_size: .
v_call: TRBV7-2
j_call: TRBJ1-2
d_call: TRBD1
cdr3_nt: TGTGCCAGCAGCTTATGGGGACAGGGGGCTTCCTATGGCTACACCTTC
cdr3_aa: CASSLWGQGASYGYTF